This T cell receptor beta chain was sequenced for a study of shared clonotypes between healthy human individuals. This CDR3 is 14 amino acids long. Per the germline V gene, CDR1 is MDHEN and CDR2 is SYDVKM. V was trimmed by 6 bases and J by 4 bases, leaving 15 bases between them. A deep-level run was used for the assay. Each PCR replicate from the sorted subsets contained around 0.2 ug DNA, which is 25,000 to 30,000 T cell genomes. Sequenced by immunoSEQ multiplex PCR; TCRdb stores in-frame clones only, minus some. In the table there are under 2.5 million clones, less than 95% of which are singletons.

The sample was naive CD4+ T cells from PBMCs. The subset here: CD45RA+ positively selected. The receptor's source is a man younger than 30 in good health. Some clones in this sample may be carry-over from other donors' samples. The rearrangement joins TRBV28 to TRBJ1-1, with unresolved D. CDR3 region: CASSVPRGVTEAFF. Here the CDR3 DNA reads TGTGCCAGCAGCGTCCCGCGGGGTGTCACTGAAGCTTTCTTT.